A single T cell receptor (beta chain) is shown here with its context. What it binds is unknown. J was trimmed by 1 base and V by 2 bases; bases with no gene match: 3. The CDR3 runs 16 residues. CDR1 is SGHDT and CDR2 is YYEEEE in the germline V gene. The entry originates in a study of OX40 agonist ivuxolimab in advanced cancers. Method: immunoSEQ multiplex PCR; TCRdb's copy keeps in-frame clones and lacks some. This table has around 49,000 clones, about four fifths appearing once. Study-wide points: The study found that CD8+ T cells averaged more expanded clones than CD4+.

Sequencing was performed on CD4+ or CD8+ T cells sorted from blood, taken in a trial of the OX40 agonist ivuxolimab. V and J are TRBV5-6 and TRBJ2-1, with 10 bases that match TRBD2. The source of this sequence is an adult with an advanced solid tumor such as melanoma, head and neck, liver or kidney cancer. CDR3 sequence reads: CASSFLAGESYNEQFF. The DNA for the CDR3 is TGTGCCAGCAGCTTTCTAGCGGGAGAGTCCTACAATGAGCAGTTCTTC.